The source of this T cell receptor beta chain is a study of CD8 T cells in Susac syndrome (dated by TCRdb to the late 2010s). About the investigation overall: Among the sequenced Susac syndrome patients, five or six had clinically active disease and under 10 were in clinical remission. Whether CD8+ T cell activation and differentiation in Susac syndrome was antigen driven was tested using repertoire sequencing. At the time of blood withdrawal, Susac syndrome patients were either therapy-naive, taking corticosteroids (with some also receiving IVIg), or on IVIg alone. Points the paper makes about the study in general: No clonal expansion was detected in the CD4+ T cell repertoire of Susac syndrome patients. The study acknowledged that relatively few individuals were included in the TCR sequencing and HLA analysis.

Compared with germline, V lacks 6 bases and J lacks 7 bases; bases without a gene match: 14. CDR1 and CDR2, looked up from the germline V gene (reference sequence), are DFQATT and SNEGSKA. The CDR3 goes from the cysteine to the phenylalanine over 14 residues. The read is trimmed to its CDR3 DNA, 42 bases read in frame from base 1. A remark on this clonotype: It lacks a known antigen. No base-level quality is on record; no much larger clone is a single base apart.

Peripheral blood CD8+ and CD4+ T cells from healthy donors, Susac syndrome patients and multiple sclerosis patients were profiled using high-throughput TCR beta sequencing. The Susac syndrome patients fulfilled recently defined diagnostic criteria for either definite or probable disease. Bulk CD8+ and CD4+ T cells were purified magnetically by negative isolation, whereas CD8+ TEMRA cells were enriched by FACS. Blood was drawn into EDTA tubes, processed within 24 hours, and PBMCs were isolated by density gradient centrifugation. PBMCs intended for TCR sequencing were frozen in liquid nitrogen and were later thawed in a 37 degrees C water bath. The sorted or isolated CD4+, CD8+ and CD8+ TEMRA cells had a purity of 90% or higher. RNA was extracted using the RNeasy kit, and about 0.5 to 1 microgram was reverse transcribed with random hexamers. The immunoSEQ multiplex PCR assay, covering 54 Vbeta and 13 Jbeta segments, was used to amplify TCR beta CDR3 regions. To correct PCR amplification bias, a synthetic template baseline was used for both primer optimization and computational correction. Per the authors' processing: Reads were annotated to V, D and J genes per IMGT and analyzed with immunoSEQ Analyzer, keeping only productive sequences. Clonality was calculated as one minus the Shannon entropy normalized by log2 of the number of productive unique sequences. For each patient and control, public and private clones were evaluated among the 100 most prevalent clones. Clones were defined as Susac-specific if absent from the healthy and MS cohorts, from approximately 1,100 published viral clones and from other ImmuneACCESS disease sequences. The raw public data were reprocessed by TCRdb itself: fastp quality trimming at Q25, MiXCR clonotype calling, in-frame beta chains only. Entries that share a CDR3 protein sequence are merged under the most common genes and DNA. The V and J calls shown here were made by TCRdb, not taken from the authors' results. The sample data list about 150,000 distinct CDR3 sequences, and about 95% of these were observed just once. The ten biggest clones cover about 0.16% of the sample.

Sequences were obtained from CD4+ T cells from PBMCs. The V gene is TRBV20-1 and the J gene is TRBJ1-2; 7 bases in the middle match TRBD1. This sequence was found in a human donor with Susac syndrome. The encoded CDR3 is CSATSTGRRSGYTF. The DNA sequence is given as TGCAGTGCCACGTCGACAGGGAGGCGAAGTGGCTACACCTTC.